A single sample gave rise to the 25 T cell receptor beta chains below, sequenced in a study of T cell changes during pregnancy in multiple sclerosis. The assay was immunoSEQ multiplex PCR, and TCRdb's table has in-frame clones only and misses some. The sample records about 50,000 clones, 92% being singletons. The sequencing here drew on CD4+ T cells from peripheral blood mononuclear cells, taken after pregnancy. Source of these receptors: a female donor with multiple sclerosis, enrolled in a pregnancy study.

This clone was recorded a few times. The chain joins TRBV5-1 to TRBJ1-2, with TRBD1 as a possible D gene (5 bases). From germline, CDR1 is SGHRS and CDR2 YFSETQ. Trimming shortened V by 5 bases and J by 0 bases, and 17 bases separated the two germline ends. CDR3 length: 16 amino acids. Here the CDR3 DNA reads TGCGCCAGCAGATCGTTGGTCGGGGGAGCTAACTATGGCTACACCTTC. Residues: CASRSLVGGANYGYTF.

J is TRBJ2-1 and V is TRBV19, with a tentative D call TRBD2 (6 bases). CDR1 is LNHDA, CDR2 SQIVND, per germline (reference sequence). The CDR3 is 13 amino acids. The V end lost 4 bases, the J end lost 7 bases, and 11 bases lay between the germline ends. Written as DNA, the CDR3 is TGTGCCAGTAGTAAGGATAGCGGTAATGAGCAGTTCTTC. Its translation: CASSKDSGNEQFF.

V usage is TRBV5-1 and J usage is TRBJ2-3; D is perhaps TRBD2 (7 bases). In germline, CDR1 is SGHRS, CDR2 YFSETQ. V lost 1 base to trimming and J lost 2 bases, with 17 bases between them. The CDR3 consists of 17 residues. CDR3 sequence reads: CASSLSRGGRVTDTQYF. CDR3 bases: TGCGCCAGCAGCTTGAGTCGCGGGGGCAGGGTCACAGATACGCAGTATTTT.

Note on this clone: Other DNA sequences within the sample encode an identical CDR3. CDR3 coding DNA: TGCGCCAGCAGCTTAGAGGCAGGGGTCGGCTATGGCTACACCTTC. It codes for CASSLEAGVGYGYTF. This chain connects TRBV5-1 to TRBJ1-2, with TRBD1 as a possible D gene (6 bases). CDR1 is SGHRS, CDR2 YFSETQ, per germline. V shed 2 bases and J shed 4 bases, with 15 bases lying between them. This CDR3 is built from 15 residues.

The V and J genes are TRBV5-4 and TRBJ2-1; D perhaps matches TRBD2 (6 bases). The length of the CDR3 is 15 residues. V was trimmed by 5 bases and J by 2 bases, leaving 14 bases between them. The V gene's germline CDR1 is SGHNT and CDR2 YYREEE (reference sequence). CDR3 loop: CASRAGTSTYNEQFF. Written as DNA, the CDR3 is TGTGCCAGCAGGGCCGGGACTTCAACCTACAATGAGCAGTTCTTC.

CDR3 in amino acids: CASSGPGSTEAFF. Written as DNA, the CDR3 is TGTGCCAGCAGTGGTCCGGGAAGCACTGAAGCTTTCTTT. The chain combines TRBV2 with TRBJ1-1; no clear D gene. Looked up from germline, CDR1 is SNHLY and CDR2 is FYNNEI. The CDR3 runs 13 residues. V dropped 4 bases and J dropped 4 bases, with 10 bases sitting between them.

This clone has only one observation. The CDR3 region is CASSRTGMAYEQYF. The CDR3 DNA is TGTGCCAGCAGCCGCACGGGAATGGCGTACGAGCAGTACTTC. The chain employs TRBV6-5 and TRBJ2-7, with D possibly matching TRBD2 (5 bases). This CDR3 is 14 amino acids long. Trimming shortened V by 6 bases and J by 4 bases, and 16 bases separated the two germline ends. Germline loops: CDR1 MNHEY, CDR2 SVGAGI.

The chain is built from TRBV5-1 and TRBJ2-3; TRBD2 is a possible D gene (7 bases). This CDR3 has 15 amino acids. CDR1 and CDR2 (germline): SGHRS, YFSETQ. V lost 0 bases, J lost 1 base, and 9 bases lay in between. Written as DNA, the CDR3 is TGCGCCAGCAGCTTGGCCGGGGGGCGCACAGATACGCAGTATTTT. Its protein is CASSLAGGRTDTQYF. The variable domain in full, completed from reference TRBV5-1 and TRBJ2-3, reads KAGVTQTPRYLIKTRGQQVTLSCSPISGHRSVSWYQQTPGQGLQFLFEYFSETQRNKGNFPGRFSGRQFSNSRSEMNVSTLELGDSALYLCASSLAGGRTDTQYFGPGTRLTVL.

This rearrangement joins TRBV25-1 to TRBJ2-7; 8 bases match TRBD1. CDR3 size: 16 residues. V shed 3 bases, J shed 3 bases, and the junction held 10 bases outside the gene matches. Germline CDR1 reads MGHDK; CDR2 reads SYGVNS. CDR3 in amino acids: CASSDQGQGYVYEQYF. The DNA for the CDR3 is TGTGCCAGCAGTGACCAAGGACAGGGATATGTCTACGAGCAGTACTTC.

The V gene is TRBV30, the J gene TRBJ2-1, with D possibly being TRBD2 (5 bases). V was cut by 5 bases and J by 7 bases, with 15 bases left in between. CDR1 is GTSNPN and CDR2 is SVGIG in the germline V gene (reference sequence). The CDR3 loop spans 13 amino acids. The chain's CDR3 is CAWGRRVQNEQFF. In DNA form, the CDR3 reads TGTGCCTGGGGACGGCGGGTCCAAAATGAGCAGTTCTTC.

The genes are TRBV19 and TRBJ2-2, with 7 bases matching TRBD2. The V and J ends lost 5 bases and 4 bases, in that order; junction bases with no gene match: 16. The CDR3 covers 18 residues. Germline lookup yields CDR1 LNHDA and CDR2 SQIVND (reference sequence). Written as DNA, the CDR3 is TGTGCCAGTAGTGCCTCCGGTAGTGGTGCGGGGGTCACCGGGGAGCTGTTTTTT. Protein sequence: CASSASGSGAGVTGELFF.

The chain employs TRBV7-6 and TRBJ1-1, with D unresolved. The CDR3 is made up of 14 amino acids. Germline CDR1 is SGHVS and CDR2 is FNYEAQ. V was pared by 2 bases and J by 0 bases, with 7 bases between. The CDR3: CASSLLQMNTEAFF. The DNA for the CDR3 is TGTGCCAGCAGCTTACTACAGATGAACACTGAAGCTTTCTTT.

CDR3 loop: CASSPRLGLLGAEAFF. Written as DNA, the CDR3 is TGTGCCAGCAGCCCCCGCTTGGGGTTGCTCGGGGCTGAAGCTTTCTTT. The chain links TRBV9 to TRBJ1-1; D not resolved. The CDR3 runs to 16 residues. Germline CDR1 reads SGDLS; CDR2 reads YYNGEE. Trimming pared 4 bases from V and 6 bases from J, leaving 22 bases between.

The chain joins TRBV5-4 to TRBJ2-4; no firm D call. This CDR3 region has 13 residues. Trimming left V 0 bases short and J 7 bases short, with 8 bases between. Germline V CDR1 and CDR2: SGHNT, YYREEE (reference sequence). CDR3: CASSLVAGNIQYF. The DNA of the CDR3 is TGTGCCAGCAGCTTGGTAGCCGGGAACATTCAGTACTTC.

The V and J genes are TRBV5-1 and TRBJ2-7; 8 bases fit TRBD1. Germline loops: CDR1 SGHRS, CDR2 YFSETQ. The CDR3 has 13 amino acids. V lost 0 bases, J lost 4 bases, and 0 bases stayed unmatched. CDR3 coding DNA: TGCGCCAGCAGCTTGGACAGGGGGTACGAGCAGTACTTC. This encodes CASSLDRGYEQYF.

This clone was seen once. The gene calls are TRBV4-2 and TRBJ2-1; 8 bases line up with TRBD2. This CDR3 has 16 residues. Losses at the gene ends were 1 base for V and 2 bases for J; bases not matched to a gene: 4. The germline V gene encodes CDR1 LGHNA and CDR2 YNFKEQ. The CDR3 sequence: CASSQGSGKTYNEQFF. The CDR3 DNA reads TGTGCCAGCAGCCAAGGTAGCGGGAAAACCTACAATGAGCAGTTCTTC.

The V call is TRBV5-1, the J call TRBJ2-5; the match to TRBD1 covers 12 bases. Per the germline V gene, CDR1 is SGHRS and CDR2 is YFSETQ. The CDR3 loop spans 17 amino acids. Trimming took 0 bases from V and 5 from J; bases not matched to a gene: 8. CDR3 in amino acids: CASSLAAGQGARETQYF. CDR3 DNA sequence: TGCGCCAGCAGCTTGGCCGCGGGACAGGGGGCTCGGGAGACCCAGTACTTC. Variable domain in full (rest from reference TRBV5-1 and TRBJ2-5): KAGVTQTPRYLIKTRGQQVTLSCSPISGHRSVSWYQQTPGQGLQFLFEYFSETQRNKGNFPGRFSGRQFSNSRSEMNVSTLELGDSALYLCASSLAAGQGARETQYFGPGTRLLVL.

V gene TRBV6-1 combines with J gene TRBJ1-2; the D is unclear. V dropped 7 bases and J dropped 8 bases, with 17 bases sitting between them. CDR3 length: 13 amino acids. Germline V gives CDR1 MNHNS, CDR2 SASEGT. CDR3: CASTSRAPSGYTF. The CDR3 DNA follows: TGTGCCAGCACGTCGCGAGCCCCGAGCGGCTACACCTTC.

This chain connects TRBV6-1 to TRBJ2-3; perhaps TRBD2 as D (6 bases). CDR1 MNHNS and CDR2 SASEGT come from the germline V gene. Trimming removed 4 bases from V and 0 bases from J, with 17 bases in between. The CDR3 contains 17 residues. The CDR3 loop is CASSALAGISSTDTQYF. The CDR3 DNA follows: TGTGCCAGCAGTGCCCTCGCGGGAATTAGTAGCACAGATACGCAGTATTTT.

The gene calls are TRBV6-5 and TRBJ1-1, with unresolved D. The ends were cut back, 0 bases at V and 4 bases at J, with 12 bases in the middle. CDR1 is MNHEY and CDR2 is SVGAGI in the germline V gene. This CDR3 contains 15 residues. In DNA, the CDR3 is TGTGCCAGCAGTTACTCTGCCGGGTTGGGCACTGAAGCTTTCTTT. The encoded protein is CASSYSAGLGTEAFF.

The chain couples TRBV5-1 to TRBJ2-3, with D possibly TRBD2 on 6 matching bases. Deletions cut 0 bases from V and 4 bases from J, with 12 bases between. CDR1 and CDR2 (germline): SGHRS, YFSETQ. This CDR3 is 15 amino acids long. The CDR3 here is CASSLETSLADTQYF. In DNA, the CDR3 is TGCGCCAGCAGCTTGGAGACTAGTCTAGCAGATACGCAGTATTTT.

The chain links TRBV28 to TRBJ2-7, with TRBD1 identical over 9 bases. The germline gives CDR1 MDHEN, CDR2 SYDVKM. J gave up 2 bases and V 8 bases, and 10 bases lay outside the gene matches. The length of the CDR3 is 15 residues. In DNA, the CDR3 is TGTGCCAGCCCTCCATCCGGGACAGGGACCTACGAGCAGTACTTC. Translated: CASPPSGTGTYEQYF.

The chain recombines TRBV6-1 with TRBJ2-3; D is possibly TRBD2 (5 bases). The germline V gene has CDR1 MNHNS and CDR2 SASEGT. The CDR3 has 14 residues. The germline V and J ends were trimmed by 9 bases and 6 bases, with 19 bases remaining between them. CDR3 DNA sequence: TGTGCCAGGGCCTCGGGGTGGAAAGGGGATACGCAGTATTTT. As protein: CARASGWKGDTQYF.

In its sample, this clone was seen once. The chain joins TRBV28 to TRBJ2-7, with 9 bases aligning to TRBD1. V shed 7 bases and J 3 bases; nucleotides not matched to a gene: 22. CDR1 and CDR2 (germline): MDHEN, SYDVKM. The CDR3 has 19 amino acids. The CDR3 DNA sequence: TGTGCCAGCACCCCAGCCGGGACAGGGTCCCCAACTCTGAACTACGAGCAGTACTTC. Amino acids: CASTPAGTGSPTLNYEQYF.

The genes are TRBV5-1 and TRBJ2-2, with 8 bases that match TRBD2. The junction had 4 bases not matched to a gene; V was cut back by 4 bases and J by 5 bases. Germline V gene sequence: CDR1 SGHRS, CDR2 YFSETQ. This CDR3 contains 14 residues. The DNA of the CDR3 is TGCGCCAGCAGCCCGGGAGGGGTGACCGGGGAGCTGTTTTTT. Translated, it gives CASSPGGVTGELFF. Looking up the rest from reference TRBV5-1 and TRBJ2-2 gives the full variable domain: KAGVTQTPRYLIKTRGQQVTLSCSPISGHRSVSWYQQTPGQGLQFLFEYFSETQRNKGNFPGRFSGRQFSNSRSEMNVSTLELGDSALYLCASSPGGVTGELFFGEGSRLTVL.